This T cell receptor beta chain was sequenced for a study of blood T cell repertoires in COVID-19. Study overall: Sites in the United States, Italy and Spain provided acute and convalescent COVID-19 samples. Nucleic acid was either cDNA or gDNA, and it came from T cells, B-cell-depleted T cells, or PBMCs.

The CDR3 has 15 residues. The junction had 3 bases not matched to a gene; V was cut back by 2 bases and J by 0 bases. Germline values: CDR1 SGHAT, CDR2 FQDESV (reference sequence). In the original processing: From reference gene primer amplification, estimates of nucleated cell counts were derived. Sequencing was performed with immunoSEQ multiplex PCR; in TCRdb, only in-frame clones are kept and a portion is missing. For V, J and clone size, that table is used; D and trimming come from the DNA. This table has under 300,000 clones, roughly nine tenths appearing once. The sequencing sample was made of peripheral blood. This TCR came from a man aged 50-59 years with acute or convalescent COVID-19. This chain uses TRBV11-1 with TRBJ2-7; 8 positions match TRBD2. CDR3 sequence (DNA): TGTGCCAGCAGCTTACAGCGGGGGAGCTCCTACGAGCAGTACTTC. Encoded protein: CASSLQRGSSYEQYF.